This T cell receptor (beta chain) was identified during a study of Ad26.COV2.S vaccination and SARS-CoV-2 variants. On the study more broadly: In the study, Ad26.COV2.S was injected intramuscularly once, or twice 56 days apart. Study observations and caveats: Individuals receiving vaccine had higher spike-specific TCR breadth than placebo recipients did.

Treatment noted: approximately 18 received Ad26.COV2.S at low or high dose, single or two shots; roughly five received placebo; per-sample allocation not given. Each sample was drawn 63 days after the first injection (of vaccine or placebo). Adults aged 18-55 years in Boston included the donor. Wuhan-strain SARS-CoV-2 spike was expressed by the Ad26 vector that made up the vaccine. TCRdb's copy holds only in-frame clones and misses some; the assay was immunoSEQ multiplex PCR. The table lists around 250,000 clones, around 88% of them singletons, with under 3% in the top ten. Trimming removed 4 bases from V and 4 bases from J, with 16 bases in between. The CDR3 is 15 residues long. Per germline, CDR1 SGHTA and CDR2 FQGNSA. A note on this clone: Its antigen remains unknown.

The chain carries TRBV7-2 and TRBJ1-2, with TRBD1 as a possible D gene (5 bases). This material consisted of peripheral blood, taken in a trial of Ad26.COV2.S vaccine versus placebo. This clonotype was sampled from a person aged 18-65 years who received the Ad26.COV2.S COVID-19 vaccine or a placebo. CDR3 in amino acids: CASSSQVGGSYGYTF. DNA of the CDR3: TGTGCCAGCAGCTCCCAGGTGGGGGGAAGCTATGGCTACACCTTC.